This T cell receptor (beta chain) was captured by sequencing in a study of T cells after yellow fever vaccination. The wider study: In the case of low-cell-number fractions, SMART-Seq v4 Ultra Low Input was used for preparation.

The table lists this clonotype with a few counts. A process of 5'RACE template switching, which added a universal primer site and UMIs, was used to make TCR cDNA. TCRdb fed the 5' RACE reads into MiXCR, producing one record per CDR3 protein. The sample shows around 330,000 distinct CDR3 sequences, approximately 3.9% of them seen only once. The V end lost 2 bases, the J end lost 5 bases, and 15 bases lay between the germline ends. This CDR3 region has 15 residues. Germline CDR1 is SGHVS and CDR2 is FQNEAQ. This TCR was sampled from a man between 18 and 29 years old who received the YFV17D yellow fever vaccine. The input for sequencing was PBMCs, taken on the day of the yellow fever booster vaccination. This chain uses TRBV7-8 with TRBJ2-5; unclear D gene. CDR3 DNA sequence: TGTGCCAGCAGCTTACGGTTTAAGGGCAGGGAGACCCAGTACTTC. Translating gives CASSLRFKGRETQYF.